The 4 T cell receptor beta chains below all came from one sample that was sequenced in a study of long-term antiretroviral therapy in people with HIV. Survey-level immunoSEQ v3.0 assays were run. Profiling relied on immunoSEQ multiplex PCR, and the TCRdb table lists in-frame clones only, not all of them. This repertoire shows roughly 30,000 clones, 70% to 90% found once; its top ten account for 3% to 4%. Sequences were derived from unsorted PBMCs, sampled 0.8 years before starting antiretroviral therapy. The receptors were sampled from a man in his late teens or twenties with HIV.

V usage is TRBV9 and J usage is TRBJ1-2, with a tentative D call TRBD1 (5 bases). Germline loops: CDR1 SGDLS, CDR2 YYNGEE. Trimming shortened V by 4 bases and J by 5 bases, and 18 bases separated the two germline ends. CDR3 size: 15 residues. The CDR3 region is CASSPNEGRVYGYTF. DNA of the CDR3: TGTGCCAGCAGCCCCAACGAGGGGAGGGTATATGGCTACACCTTC. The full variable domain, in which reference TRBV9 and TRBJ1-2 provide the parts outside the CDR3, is DSGVTQTPKHLITATGQRVTLRCSPRSGDLSVYWYQQSLDQGLQFLIQYYNGEERAKGNILERFSAQQFPDLHSELNLSSLELGDSALYFCASSPNEGRVYGYTFGSGTRLTVV.

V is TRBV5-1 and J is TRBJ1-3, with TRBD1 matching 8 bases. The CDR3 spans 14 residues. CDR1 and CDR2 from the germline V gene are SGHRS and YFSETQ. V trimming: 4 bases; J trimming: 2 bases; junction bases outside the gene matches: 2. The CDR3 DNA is TGCGCCAGCAGCCCGGACAGGGCTGGAAACACCATATATTTT. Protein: CASSPDRAGNTIYF.

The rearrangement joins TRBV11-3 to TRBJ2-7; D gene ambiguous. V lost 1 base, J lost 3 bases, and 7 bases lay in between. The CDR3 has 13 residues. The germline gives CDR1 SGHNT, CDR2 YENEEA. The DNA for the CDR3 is TGTGCCAGCAGCTTAGCTCACTACTACGAGCAGTACTTC. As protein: CASSLAHYYEQYF.

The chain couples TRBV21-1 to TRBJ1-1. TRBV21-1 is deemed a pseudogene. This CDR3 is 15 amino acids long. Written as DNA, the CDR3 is TGTGCCAGCAGCAAAGGCAGGACCCCGAACACTGAAGCTTTCTTT. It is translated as CASSKGRTPNTEAFF.